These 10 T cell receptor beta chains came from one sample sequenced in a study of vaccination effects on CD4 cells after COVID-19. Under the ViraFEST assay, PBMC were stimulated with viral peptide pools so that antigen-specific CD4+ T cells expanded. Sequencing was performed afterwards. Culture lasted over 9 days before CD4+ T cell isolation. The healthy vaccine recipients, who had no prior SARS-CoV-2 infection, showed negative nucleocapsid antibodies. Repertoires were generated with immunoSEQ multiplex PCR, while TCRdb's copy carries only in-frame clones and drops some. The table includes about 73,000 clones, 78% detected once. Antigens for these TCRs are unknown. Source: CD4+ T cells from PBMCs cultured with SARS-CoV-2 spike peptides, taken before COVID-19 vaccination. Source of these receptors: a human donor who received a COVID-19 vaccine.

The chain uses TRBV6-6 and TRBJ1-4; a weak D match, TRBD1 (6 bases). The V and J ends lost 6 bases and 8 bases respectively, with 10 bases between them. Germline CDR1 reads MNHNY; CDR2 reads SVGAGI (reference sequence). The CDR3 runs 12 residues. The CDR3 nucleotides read TGTGCCAGCAGGCGGACAGAGGAAAAACTGTTTTTT. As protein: CASRRTEEKLFF.

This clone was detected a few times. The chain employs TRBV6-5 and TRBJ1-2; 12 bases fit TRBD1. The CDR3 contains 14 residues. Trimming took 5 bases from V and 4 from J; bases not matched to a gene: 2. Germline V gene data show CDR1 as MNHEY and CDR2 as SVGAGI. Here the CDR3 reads CASSTGQGAYGYTF. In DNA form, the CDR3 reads TGTGCCAGCAGTACGGGACAGGGGGCCTATGGCTACACCTTC.

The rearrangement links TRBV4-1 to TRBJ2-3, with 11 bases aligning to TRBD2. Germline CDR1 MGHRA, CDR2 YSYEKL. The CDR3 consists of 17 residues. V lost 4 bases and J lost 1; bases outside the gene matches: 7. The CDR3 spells CASSLRSGGAGTDTQYF. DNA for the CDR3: TGCGCCAGCAGCCTCCGTAGCGGGGGGGCCGGCACAGATACGCAGTATTTT.

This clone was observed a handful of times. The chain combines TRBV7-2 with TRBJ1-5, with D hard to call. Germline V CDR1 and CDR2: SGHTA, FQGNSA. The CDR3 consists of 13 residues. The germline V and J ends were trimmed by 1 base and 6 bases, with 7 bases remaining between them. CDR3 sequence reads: CASSLDEGQPQHF. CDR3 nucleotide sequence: TGTGCCAGCAGCTTAGACGAGGGTCAGCCCCAGCATTTT.

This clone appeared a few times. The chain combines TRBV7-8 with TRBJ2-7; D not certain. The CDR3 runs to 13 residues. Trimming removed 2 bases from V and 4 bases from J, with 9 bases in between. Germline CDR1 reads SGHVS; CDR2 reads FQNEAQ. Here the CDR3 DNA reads TGTGCCAGCAGCTTAAATGGGCTATACGAGCAGTACGTC. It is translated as CASSLNGLYEQYV.

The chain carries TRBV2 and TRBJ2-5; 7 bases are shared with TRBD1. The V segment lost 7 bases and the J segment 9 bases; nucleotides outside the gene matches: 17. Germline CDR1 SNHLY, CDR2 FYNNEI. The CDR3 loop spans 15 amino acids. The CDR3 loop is CASIRGRVPQGAQYF. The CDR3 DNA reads TGTGCCAGCATAAGGGGGCGCGTGCCCCAAGGGGCCCAGTACTTC.

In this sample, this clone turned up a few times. The CDR3 nucleotides read TGTGCCAGCAGCTTACGGCCTAGCACAGATACGCAGTATTTT. It specifies CASSLRPSTDTQYF. V gene TRBV7-2 combines with J gene TRBJ2-3; D unclear. This CDR3 has 14 amino acids. The V gene's germline CDR1 is SGHTA and CDR2 FQGNSA. V was shortened by 2 bases and J by 0 bases, with 6 bases between the two germline ends.

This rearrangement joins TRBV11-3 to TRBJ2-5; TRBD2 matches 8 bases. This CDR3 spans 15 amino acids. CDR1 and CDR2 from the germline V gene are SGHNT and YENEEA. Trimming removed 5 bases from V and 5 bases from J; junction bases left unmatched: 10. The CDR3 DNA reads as TGTGCCAGCAGCGCCGGCGGGGGGCCTAGGGAGACCCAGTACTTC. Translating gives CASSAGGGPRETQYF.

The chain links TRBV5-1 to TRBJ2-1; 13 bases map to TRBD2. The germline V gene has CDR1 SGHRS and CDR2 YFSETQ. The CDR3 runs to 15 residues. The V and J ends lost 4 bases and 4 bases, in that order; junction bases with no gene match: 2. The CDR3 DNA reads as TGCGCCAGCAGCGAGACTAGCGGGGGGTACAATGAGCAGTTCTTC. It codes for CASSETSGGYNEQFF.

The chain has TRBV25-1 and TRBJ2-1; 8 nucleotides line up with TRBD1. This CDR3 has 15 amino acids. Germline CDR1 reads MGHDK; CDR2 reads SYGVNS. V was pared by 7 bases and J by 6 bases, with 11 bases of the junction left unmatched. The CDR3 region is CASTHPGGAGNEQFF. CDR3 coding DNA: TGTGCCAGCACTCACCCAGGGGGCGCGGGCAATGAGCAGTTCTTC.